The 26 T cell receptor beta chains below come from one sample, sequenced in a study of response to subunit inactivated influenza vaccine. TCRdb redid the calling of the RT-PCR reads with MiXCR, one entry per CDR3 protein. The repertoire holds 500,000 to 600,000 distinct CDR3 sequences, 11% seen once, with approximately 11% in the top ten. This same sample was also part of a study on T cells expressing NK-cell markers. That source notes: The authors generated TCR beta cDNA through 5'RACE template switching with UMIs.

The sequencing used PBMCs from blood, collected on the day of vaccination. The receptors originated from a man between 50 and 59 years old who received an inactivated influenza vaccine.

CDR3 DNA: TGTGCCAGCACCAACTACAGGTCAGATACGCAGTATTTT. This sequence encodes CASTNYRSDTQYF. The V and J genes are TRBV6-2 or TRBV6-3 and TRBJ2-3; the D gene is possibly TRBD1 (5 bases). The V end lost 7 bases, the J end lost 4 bases, and 12 bases lay between the germline ends. The CDR3 covers 13 residues. CDR1 is MNHEY and CDR2 is SVGEGT in the germline V gene.

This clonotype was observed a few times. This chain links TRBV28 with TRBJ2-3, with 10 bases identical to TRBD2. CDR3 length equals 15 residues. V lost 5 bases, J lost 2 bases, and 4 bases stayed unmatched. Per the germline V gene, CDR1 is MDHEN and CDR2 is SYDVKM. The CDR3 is CASSAGTSVTDTQYF. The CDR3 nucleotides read TGTGCCAGCAGTGCCGGGACTAGCGTCACAGATACGCAGTATTTT.

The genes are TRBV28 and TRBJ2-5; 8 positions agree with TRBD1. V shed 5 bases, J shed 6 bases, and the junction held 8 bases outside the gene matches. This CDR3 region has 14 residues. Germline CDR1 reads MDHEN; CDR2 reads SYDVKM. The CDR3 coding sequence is TGTGCCAGCAGTCGGCCAGGGGGCCTGAAGACCCAGTACTTC. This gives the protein CASSRPGGLKTQYF.

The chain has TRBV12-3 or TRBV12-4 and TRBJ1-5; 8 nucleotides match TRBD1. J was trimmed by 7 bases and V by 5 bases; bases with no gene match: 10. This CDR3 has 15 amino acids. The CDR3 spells CASSPGQGRRQPQHF. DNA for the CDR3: TGTGCCAGCAGTCCCGGACAGGGACGAAGACAGCCCCAGCATTTT.

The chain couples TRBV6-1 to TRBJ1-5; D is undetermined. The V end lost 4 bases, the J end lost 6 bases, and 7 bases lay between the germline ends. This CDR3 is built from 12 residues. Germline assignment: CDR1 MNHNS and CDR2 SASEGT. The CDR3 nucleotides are TGTGCCAGCAGTGTTTGGAGTCAGCCCCAGCATTTT. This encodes CASSVWSQPQHF.

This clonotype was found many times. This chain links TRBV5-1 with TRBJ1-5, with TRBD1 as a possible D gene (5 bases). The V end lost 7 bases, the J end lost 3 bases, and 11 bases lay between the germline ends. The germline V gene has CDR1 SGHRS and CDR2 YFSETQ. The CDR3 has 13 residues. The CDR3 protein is CASGQGPNQPQHF. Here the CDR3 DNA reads TGCGCCAGCGGCCAGGGTCCCAATCAGCCCCAGCATTTT. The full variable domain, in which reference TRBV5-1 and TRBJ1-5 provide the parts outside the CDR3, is KAGVTQTPRYLIKTRGQQVTLSCSPISGHRSVSWYQQTPGQGLQFLFEYFSETQRNKGNFPGRFSGRQFSNSRSEMNVSTLELGDSALYLCASGQGPNQPQHFGDGTRLSIL.

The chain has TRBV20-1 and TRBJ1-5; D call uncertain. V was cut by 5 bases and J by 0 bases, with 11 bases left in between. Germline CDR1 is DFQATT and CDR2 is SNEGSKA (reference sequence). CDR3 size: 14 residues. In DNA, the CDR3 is TGCAGTGCTTGGCGCGGGAATAGCAATCAGCCCCAGCATTTT. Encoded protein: CSAWRGNSNQPQHF.

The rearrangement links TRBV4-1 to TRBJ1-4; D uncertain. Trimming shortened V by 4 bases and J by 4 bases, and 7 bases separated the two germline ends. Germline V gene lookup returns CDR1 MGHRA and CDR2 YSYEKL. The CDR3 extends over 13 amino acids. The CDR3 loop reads CASSPMGNEKLFF. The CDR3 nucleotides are TGCGCCAGCAGCCCCATGGGTAATGAAAAACTGTTTTTT.

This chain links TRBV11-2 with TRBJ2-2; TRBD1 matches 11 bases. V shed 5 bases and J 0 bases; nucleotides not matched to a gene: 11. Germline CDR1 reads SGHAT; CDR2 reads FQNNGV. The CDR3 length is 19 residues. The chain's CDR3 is CASSLGTGGYGTNTGELFF. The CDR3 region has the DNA TGTGCCAGCAGCCTGGGGACAGGGGGGTATGGTACGAACACCGGGGAGCTGTTTTTT.

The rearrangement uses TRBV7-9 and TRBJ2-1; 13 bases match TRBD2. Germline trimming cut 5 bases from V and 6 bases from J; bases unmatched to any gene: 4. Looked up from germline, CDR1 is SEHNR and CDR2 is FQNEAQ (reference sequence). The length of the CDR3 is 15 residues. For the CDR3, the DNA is TGTGCCAGCAGCAAAAGACTAGCGGGGGGCAATGAGCAGTTCTTC. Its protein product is CASSKRLAGGNEQFF.

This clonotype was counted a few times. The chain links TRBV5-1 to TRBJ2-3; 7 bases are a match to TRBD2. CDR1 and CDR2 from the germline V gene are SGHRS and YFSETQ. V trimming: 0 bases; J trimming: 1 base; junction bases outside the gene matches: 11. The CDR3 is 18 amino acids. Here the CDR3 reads CASSLEAGTLVGTDTQYF. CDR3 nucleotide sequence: TGCGCCAGCAGCTTGGAAGCGGGGACCTTGGTGGGCACAGATACGCAGTATTTT.

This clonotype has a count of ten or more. The CDR3 bases are TGTGCCAGCAGTCGTGCCGGGACAGGGACGTCCGGGGAAGCTTTCTTT. Translating gives CASSRAGTGTSGEAFF. The chain links TRBV27 to TRBJ1-1, with TRBD1 identical over 9 bases. V lost 5 bases to trimming and J lost 8 bases; unmatched junction nucleotides: 15. Germline CDR1 MNHEY, CDR2 SMNVEV (reference sequence). The CDR3 extends over 16 amino acids.

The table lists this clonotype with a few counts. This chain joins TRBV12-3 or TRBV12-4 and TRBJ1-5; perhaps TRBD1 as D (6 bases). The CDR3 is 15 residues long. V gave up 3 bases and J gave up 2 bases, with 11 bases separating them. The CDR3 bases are TGTGCCAGCAGTTTCGGGGGCGCGGGCAATCAGCCCCAGCATTTT. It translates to CASSFGGAGNQPQHF.

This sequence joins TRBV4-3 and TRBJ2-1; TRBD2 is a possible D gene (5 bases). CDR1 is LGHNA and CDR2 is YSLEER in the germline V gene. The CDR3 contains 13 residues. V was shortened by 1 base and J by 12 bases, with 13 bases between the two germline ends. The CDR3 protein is CASSQGREGRQFF. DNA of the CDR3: TGCGCCAGCAGCCAAGGGCGAGAGGGCCGGCAGTTCTTC.

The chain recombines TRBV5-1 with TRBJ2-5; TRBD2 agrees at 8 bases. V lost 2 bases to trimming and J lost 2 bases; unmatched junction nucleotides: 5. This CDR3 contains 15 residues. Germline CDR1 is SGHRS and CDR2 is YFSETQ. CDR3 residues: CASSFSSGSQETQYF. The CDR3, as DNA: TGCGCCAGCAGCTTCTCTAGCGGGTCGCAAGAGACCCAGTACTTC.

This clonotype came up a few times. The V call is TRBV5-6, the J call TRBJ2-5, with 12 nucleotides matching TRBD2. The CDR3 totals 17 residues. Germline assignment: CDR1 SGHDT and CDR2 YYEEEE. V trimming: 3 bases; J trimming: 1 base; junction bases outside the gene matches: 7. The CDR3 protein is CASSYKTTSGSQETQYF. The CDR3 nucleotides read TGTGCCAGCAGCTACAAAACGACTAGCGGGAGCCAAGAGACCCAGTACTTC. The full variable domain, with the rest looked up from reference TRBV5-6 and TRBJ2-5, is DAGVTQSPTHLIKTRGQQVTLRCSPKSGHDTVSWYQQALGQGPQFIFQYYEEEERQRGNFPDRFSGHQFPNYSSELNVNALLLGDSALYLCASSYKTTSGSQETQYFGPGTRLLVL.

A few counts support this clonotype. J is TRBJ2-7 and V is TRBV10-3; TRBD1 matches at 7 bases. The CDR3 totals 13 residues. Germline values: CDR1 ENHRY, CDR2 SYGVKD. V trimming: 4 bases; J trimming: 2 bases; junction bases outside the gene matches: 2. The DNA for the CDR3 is TGTGCCATCAGTGCCGGGACAGCCTACGAGCAGTACTTC. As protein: CAISAGTAYEQYF.

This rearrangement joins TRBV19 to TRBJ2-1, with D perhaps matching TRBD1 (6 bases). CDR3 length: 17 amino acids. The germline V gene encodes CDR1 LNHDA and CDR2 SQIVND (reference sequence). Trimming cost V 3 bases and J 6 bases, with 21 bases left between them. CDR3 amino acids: CASSILPGTQGGNEQFF. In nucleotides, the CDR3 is TGTGCCAGTAGTATTCTTCCCGGGACCCAAGGGGGCAATGAGCAGTTCTTC.

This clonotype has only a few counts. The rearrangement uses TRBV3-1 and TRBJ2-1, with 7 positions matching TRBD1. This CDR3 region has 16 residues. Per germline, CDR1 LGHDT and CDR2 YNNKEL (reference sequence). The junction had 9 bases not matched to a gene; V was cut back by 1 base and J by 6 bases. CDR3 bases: TGTGCCAGCAGCCAAGTATATAGGACAGGTGTCAATGAGCAGTTCTTC. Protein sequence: CASSQVYRTGVNEQFF.

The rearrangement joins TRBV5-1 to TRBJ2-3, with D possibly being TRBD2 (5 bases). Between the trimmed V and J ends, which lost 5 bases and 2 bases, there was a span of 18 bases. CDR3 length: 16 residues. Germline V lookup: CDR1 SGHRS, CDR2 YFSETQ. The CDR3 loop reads CASRSRGGSDTDTQYF. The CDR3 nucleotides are TGCGCCAGCAGGTCAAGAGGTGGTAGCGACACAGATACGCAGTATTTT.

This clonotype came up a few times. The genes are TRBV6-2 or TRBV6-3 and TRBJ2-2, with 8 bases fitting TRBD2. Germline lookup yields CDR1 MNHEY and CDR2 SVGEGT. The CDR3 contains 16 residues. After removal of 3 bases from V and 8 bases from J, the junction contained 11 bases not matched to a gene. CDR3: CASSYKSGGVPGELFF. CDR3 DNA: TGTGCCAGCAGTTATAAGAGCGGGGGAGTTCCAGGGGAGCTGTTTTTT.

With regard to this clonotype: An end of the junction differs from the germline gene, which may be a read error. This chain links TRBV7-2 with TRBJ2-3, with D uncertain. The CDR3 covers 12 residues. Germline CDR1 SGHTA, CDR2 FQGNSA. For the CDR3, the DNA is TGTGCCAGCAGCTTCCCCGGGCTAGTGCCTCTTTTT. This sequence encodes CASSFPGLVPLF.

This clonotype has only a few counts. CDR3 residues: CASSPGTGRNNEQFF. The DNA for the CDR3 is TGTGCCAGTAGTCCCGGGACAGGGCGGAACAATGAGCAGTTCTTC. This rearrangement joins TRBV19 to TRBJ2-1; TRBD1 matches 9 bases. The CDR3 has 15 amino acids. Unmatched junction bases numbered 7, after V lost 5 bases and J lost 5 bases. CDR1 and CDR2 from the germline V gene are LNHDA and SQIVND (reference sequence).

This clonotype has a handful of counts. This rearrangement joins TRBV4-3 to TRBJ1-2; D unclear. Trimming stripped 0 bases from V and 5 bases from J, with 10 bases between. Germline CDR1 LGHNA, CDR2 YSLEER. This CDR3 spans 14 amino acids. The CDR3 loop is CASSQDTGEYGYTF. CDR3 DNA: TGCGCCAGCAGCCAAGATACCGGGGAATATGGCTACACCTTC.

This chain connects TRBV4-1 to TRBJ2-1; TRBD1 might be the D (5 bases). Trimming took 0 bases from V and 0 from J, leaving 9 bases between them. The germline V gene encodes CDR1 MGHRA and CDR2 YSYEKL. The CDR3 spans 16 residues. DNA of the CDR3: TGCGCCAGCAGCCAAGACAGGGTCGCCTCCTACAATGAGCAGTTCTTC. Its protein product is CASSQDRVASYNEQFF.

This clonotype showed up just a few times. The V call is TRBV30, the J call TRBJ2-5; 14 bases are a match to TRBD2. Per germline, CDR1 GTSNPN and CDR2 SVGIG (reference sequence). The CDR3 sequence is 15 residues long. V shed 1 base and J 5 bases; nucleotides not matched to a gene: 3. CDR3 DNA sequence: TGTGCCTGGAGTGGGGGACTAGCGGGGGTCGAGACCCAGTACTTC. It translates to CAWSGGLAGVETQYF.